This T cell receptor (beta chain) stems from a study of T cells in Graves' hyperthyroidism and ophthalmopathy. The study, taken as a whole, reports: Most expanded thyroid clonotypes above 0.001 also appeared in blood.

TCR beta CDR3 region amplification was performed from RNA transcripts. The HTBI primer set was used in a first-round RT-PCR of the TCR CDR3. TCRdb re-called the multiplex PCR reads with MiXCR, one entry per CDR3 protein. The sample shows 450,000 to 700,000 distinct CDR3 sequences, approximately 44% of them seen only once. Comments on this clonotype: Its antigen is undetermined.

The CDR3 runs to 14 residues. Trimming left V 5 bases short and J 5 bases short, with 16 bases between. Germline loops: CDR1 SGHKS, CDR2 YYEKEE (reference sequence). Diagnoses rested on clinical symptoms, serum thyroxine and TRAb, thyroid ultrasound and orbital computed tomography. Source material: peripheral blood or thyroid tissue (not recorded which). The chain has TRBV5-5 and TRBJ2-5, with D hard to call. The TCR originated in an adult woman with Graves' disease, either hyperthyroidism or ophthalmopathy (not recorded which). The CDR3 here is CASRLQTVGETQYF. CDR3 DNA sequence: TGTGCCAGCAGATTACAAACAGTGGGGGAGACCCAGTACTTC.